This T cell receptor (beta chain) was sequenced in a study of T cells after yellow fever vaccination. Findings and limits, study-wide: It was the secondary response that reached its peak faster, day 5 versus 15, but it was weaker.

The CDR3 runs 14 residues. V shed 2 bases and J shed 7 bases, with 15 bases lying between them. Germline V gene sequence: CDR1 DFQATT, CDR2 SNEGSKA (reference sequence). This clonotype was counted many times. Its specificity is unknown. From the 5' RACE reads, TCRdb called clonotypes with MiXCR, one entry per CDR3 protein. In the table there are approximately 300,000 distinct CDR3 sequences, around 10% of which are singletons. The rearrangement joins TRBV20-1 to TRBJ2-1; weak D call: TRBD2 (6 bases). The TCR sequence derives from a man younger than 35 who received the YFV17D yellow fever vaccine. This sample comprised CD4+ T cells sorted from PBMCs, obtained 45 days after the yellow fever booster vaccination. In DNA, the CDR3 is TGCAGTGCTAGACGAACCACTAGCATGAATGAGCAGTTCTTC. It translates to CSARRTTSMNEQFF.